This T cell receptor (beta chain) was identified during a study of T cells after yellow fever vaccination. Note on this clonotype: Antigen: not known.

TCRdb re-derived calls from the 5' RACE reads in MiXCR, one entry per CDR3 protein. The table shows 300,000 to 400,000 distinct CDR3 sequences, with 6% to 8% occurring only once. Study results and limitations: The presence of abundant clonotypes contaminating from the bulk population was possible in FACS-sorted repertoires. Of the clonotypes, a small share occurred in both CD4 and CD8 compartments.

V lost 3 bases, J lost 1 base, and 12 bases lay in between. The CDR3 has 15 residues. Germline loops: CDR1 KGHSH, CDR2 LQKENI. This sample comprised PBMCs, obtained 5 days after the yellow fever booster vaccination. V gene TRBV18 combines with J gene TRBJ1-1; tentatively, D is TRBD1 (5 bases). This clonotype was obtained from a man younger than 45 who received the YFV17D yellow fever vaccine. The CDR3: CASSPNDRSNTEAFF. DNA of the CDR3: TGTGCCAGCTCACCGAACGACAGATCGAACACTGAAGCTTTCTTT.